This TCR beta chain was identified in a study of blood T cell repertoires in COVID-19. On the study more broadly: The samples span acute and convalescent COVID-19 from the United States, Italy and Spain. From T cells, B-cell-depleted T cells, or PBMCs came the material, which was cDNA or gDNA.

As originally analysed: Counts of nucleated cells, estimated from reference gene primer amplification, were obtained. Clones were read by immunoSEQ multiplex PCR, and TCRdb kept only the in-frame ones, dropping some. Clonal size and the V and J genes are those of that table, whereas D and trimming came from the DNA. The sample includes 120,000 or so clones, 80% to 90% of them seen just once. In its sample, this clone was seen a few times. V lost 3 bases to trimming and J lost 0 bases, with 8 bases between them. Germline V lookup: CDR1 SEHNR, CDR2 FQNEAQ (reference sequence). CDR3 size: 14 residues. The TCR comes from a woman in her 50s with acute or convalescent COVID-19. The rearrangement joins TRBV7-9 to TRBJ1-1; unclear D gene. Sample: peripheral blood. CDR3 region: CASSFFTVNTEAFF. The CDR3, as DNA: TGTGCCAGCAGCTTCTTCACAGTGAACACTGAAGCTTTCTTT.